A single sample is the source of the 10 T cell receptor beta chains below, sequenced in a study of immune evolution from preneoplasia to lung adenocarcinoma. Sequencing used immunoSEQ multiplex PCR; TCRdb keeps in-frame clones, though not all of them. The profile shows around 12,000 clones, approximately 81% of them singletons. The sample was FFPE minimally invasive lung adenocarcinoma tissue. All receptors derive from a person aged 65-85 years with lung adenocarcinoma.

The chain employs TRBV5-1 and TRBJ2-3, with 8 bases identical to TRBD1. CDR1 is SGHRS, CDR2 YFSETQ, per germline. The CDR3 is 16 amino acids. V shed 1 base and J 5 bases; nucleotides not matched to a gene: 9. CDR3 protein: CASSLLGTGLRDTQYF. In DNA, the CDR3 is TGCGCCAGCAGCTTGCTCGGGACAGGCCTAAGAGATACGCAGTATTTT.

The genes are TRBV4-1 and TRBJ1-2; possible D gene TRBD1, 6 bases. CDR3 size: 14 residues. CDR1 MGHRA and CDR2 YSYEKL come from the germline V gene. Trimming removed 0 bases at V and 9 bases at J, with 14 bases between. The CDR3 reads CASSQDSIGGRYTF. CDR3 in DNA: TGCGCCAGCAGCCAAGATAGTATAGGGGGTCGCTACACCTTC.

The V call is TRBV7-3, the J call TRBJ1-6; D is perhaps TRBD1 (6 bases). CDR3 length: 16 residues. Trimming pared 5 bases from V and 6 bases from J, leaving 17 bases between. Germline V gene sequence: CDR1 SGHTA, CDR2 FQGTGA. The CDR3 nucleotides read TGTGCCAGCAGCGACACAGGGACTGCCACTAATTCACCCCTCCACTTT. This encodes CASSDTGTATNSPLHF.

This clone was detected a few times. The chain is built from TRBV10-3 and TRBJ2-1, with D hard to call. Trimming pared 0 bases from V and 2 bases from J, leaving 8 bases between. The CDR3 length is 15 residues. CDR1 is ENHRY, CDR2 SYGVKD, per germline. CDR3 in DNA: TGTGCCATCAGTGAGTCGAGAGACCCCTACAATGAGCAGTTCTTC. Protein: CAISESRDPYNEQFF.

The CDR3 bases are TGTGCCAGCAGCCCCAGGGGCCGGGTCACTGAAGCTTTCTTT. Translated, it gives CASSPRGRVTEAFF. This chain uses TRBV5-6 with TRBJ1-1; D is perhaps TRBD1 (6 bases). Germline-derived CDR1 and CDR2 are SGHDT and YYEEEE. V lost 4 bases and J lost 4, with 14 bases in between. The CDR3 is 14 amino acids.

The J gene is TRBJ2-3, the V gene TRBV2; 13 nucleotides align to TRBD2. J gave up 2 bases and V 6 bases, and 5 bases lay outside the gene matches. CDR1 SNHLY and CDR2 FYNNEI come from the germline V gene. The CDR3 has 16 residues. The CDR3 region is CASSSGTSGNTDTQYF. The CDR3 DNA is TGTGCCAGCAGCTCCGGGACTAGCGGGAACACAGATACGCAGTATTTT.

CDR3 loop: CASSLGGGQISQPQHF. The CDR3 coding sequence is TGTGCCAGCAGCTTAGGGGGTGGACAGATTTCTCAGCCCCAGCATTTT. The chain employs TRBV7-2 and TRBJ1-5; D might be TRBD1 (6 bases). Germline V gene data show CDR1 as SGHTA and CDR2 as FQGNSA. This CDR3 is built from 16 residues. V lost 1 base and J lost 6, with 16 bases in between.

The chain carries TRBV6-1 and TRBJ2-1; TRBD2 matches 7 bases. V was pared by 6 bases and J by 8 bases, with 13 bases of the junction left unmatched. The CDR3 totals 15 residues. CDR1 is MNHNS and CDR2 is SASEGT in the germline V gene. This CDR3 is CASRGAGRVGDEQFF. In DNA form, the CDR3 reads TGTGCCAGCAGAGGAGCGGGAAGGGTCGGAGATGAGCAGTTCTTC.

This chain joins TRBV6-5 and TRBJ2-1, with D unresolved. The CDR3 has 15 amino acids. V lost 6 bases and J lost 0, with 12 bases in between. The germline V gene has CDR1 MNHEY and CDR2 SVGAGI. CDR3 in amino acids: CASSRDGSSYNEQFF. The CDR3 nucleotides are TGTGCCAGCAGCCGCGACGGAAGCTCCTACAATGAGCAGTTCTTC.

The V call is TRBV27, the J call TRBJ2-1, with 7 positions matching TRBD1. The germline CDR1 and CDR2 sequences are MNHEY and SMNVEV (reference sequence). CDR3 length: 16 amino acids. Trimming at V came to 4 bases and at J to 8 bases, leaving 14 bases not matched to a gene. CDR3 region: CASSSPGTDTLDEQFF. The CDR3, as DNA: TGTGCCAGCAGTTCCCCCGGGACAGACACTTTAGATGAGCAGTTCTTC.